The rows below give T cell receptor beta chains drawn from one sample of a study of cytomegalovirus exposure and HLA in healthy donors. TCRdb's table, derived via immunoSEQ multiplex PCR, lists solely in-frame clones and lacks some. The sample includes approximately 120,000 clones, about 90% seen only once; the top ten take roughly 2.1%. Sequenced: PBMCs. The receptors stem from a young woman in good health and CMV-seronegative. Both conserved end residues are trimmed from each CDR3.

ASSFQRQSGNTIY TRBJ1-3 TRBV7-9
ASSSLRGRDTDTQY TRBJ2-3 TRBV11-2
ASSLAKNYYNEQF TRBJ2-1 TRBV7-2
ASSQATVNSPLH TRBJ1-6 TRBV4-3
AISESGEVYEQY TRBJ2-7 TRBV10-3
ASSQVPSDTQY TRBJ2-3 TRBV4-2
ASSQDWSRNTIY TRBJ1-3 TRBV4-3
AWSSGALGDTQY TRBJ2-3 TRBV30
ASSLQGEQF TRBJ2-1 TRBV7-7
ASSTTTGGANTIY TRBJ1-3 TRBV27
ASSQPGRSGNTIY TRBJ1-3 TRBV6-5
ASSLTGTFTYEQY TRBJ2-7 TRBV27
ASSERWEKLF TRBJ1-4 TRBV28
ASSLRREQETQY TRBJ2-5 TRBV5-4
ASTSGGPYEQY TRBJ2-7 TRBV18
AARGGKERLARNTEAF TRBJ1-1 TRBV10-3
ASSPGQGSFEQY TRBJ2-7 TRBV6-4
ASSKDRGTHEQY TRBJ2-7 TRBV6-5
ASSRTSSRNQPQH TRBJ1-5 TRBV28
AISEGGGPDTQY TRBJ2-3 TRBV10-3
ASSLIHGSNQPQH TRBJ1-5 TRBV4-3
ASSPTGKETQY TRBJ2-5 TRBV18
ASSPRQGPGSYEQY TRBJ2-7 TRBV18
ASSQDPGLAAYEQY TRBJ2-7 TRBV4-3
ASRKLDGELF TRBJ2-2 TRBV6-1
ASSEGVGGNTIY TRBJ1-3 TRBV9
DDTASNSPLH TRBJ1-6 TRBV28
ASSVDSGQETQY TRBJ2-5 TRBV9
ASSPGQGGVQPQH TRBJ1-5 TRBV18
ASSQDFFRVGNEQF TRBJ2-1 TRBV4-3
ASTLLGAGRTEAF TRBJ1-1 TRBV28
ASSTGMLNTEAF TRBJ1-1 TRBV19
ASSLRAKDIQY TRBJ2-4 TRBV27
ASSLRGGLAGAQDTQY TRBJ2-3 TRBV7-9
ASSWTLANRILNEQF TRBJ2-1 TRBV5-4
ASMERGSSYNEQF TRBJ2-1 TRBV27
ATSTIPPRGVVYEQY TRBJ2-7 TRBV15
ASRGRTDTQY TRBJ2-3 TRBV2
ASSVGGANEKLF TRBJ1-4 TRBV7-9
ASRGDSQETQY TRBJ2-5 TRBV4-2
ASSRVIAGSYNEQF TRBJ2-1 TRBV14
ASKPGHLRGNEQF TRBJ2-1 TRBV6-5
ASSLMVAGGPHEQF TRBJ2-1 TRBV27
ASSIDFRYEQY TRBJ2-7 TRBV19
ATATGISGNTIY TRBJ1-3 TRBV7-2
ASSSRVYEQY TRBJ2-7 TRBV28
ASNEQGYNEQF TRBJ2-1 TRBV5-1
ASSLITGHKNTEAF TRBJ1-1 TRBV14
ASSFDPGEGASYEQY TRBJ2-7 TRBV28
SVVEGSYGYT TRBJ1-2 TRBV29-1
ASSLVSAGSNEKLF TRBJ1-4 TRBV5-1
SVGTSDTGELF TRBJ2-2 TRBV29-1
ASSQGVREDIQY TRBJ2-4 TRBV4-3
ASSQLGTGLYEQY TRBJ2-7 TRBV28
ASSQDLRLATDTQY TRBJ2-3 TRBV4-3
ARRELNTEAF TRBJ1-1 TRBV10-1
ASSPDREKLF TRBJ1-4 TRBV18